This is a list of T cell receptor beta chains from one sample in a study of blood T cell repertoires in COVID-19. The data were produced by immunoSEQ multiplex PCR, yet TCRdb's version contains in-frame clones alone and is incomplete. This table has approximately 470,000 clones, roughly nine tenths appearing once. The sequenced material came from PBMCs or T cells enriched from blood (not recorded which). Receptor source: a woman aged 18-29 years who had recovered from COVID-19. Each CDR3 is given without its conserved first and last residue. Clone size is shown for a subset of rows, as once, few, many or a class of expanded clone.

j_gene: TRBJ2-3; v_gene: TRBV14; abundance: -; len: 14; CDR3aa: ASSQDGAIGTDTQY
j_gene: TRBJ1-2; v_gene: TRBV12-5; abundance: -; len: 12; CDR3aa: ASGLVYTDYGYT
j_gene: TRBJ1-2; v_gene: TRBV5-5; abundance: few; len: 11; CDR3aa: ASSLTVDYGYT
j_gene: TRBJ1-1; v_gene: TRBV19; abundance: -; len: 11; CDR3aa: ASSITGSTEAF
j_gene: TRBJ1-1; v_gene: TRBV5-6; abundance: -; len: 12; CDR3aa: ASSPGLLNTEAF
j_gene: TRBJ2-3; v_gene: TRBV9; abundance: -; len: 11; CDR3aa: ASSVGSADTQY
j_gene: TRBJ1-1; v_gene: TRBV19; abundance: -; len: 14; CDR3aa: ASSIYYPTGNTEAF
j_gene: TRBJ1-6; v_gene: TRBV3-1/TRBV3-2; abundance: -; len: 12; CDR3aa: ASSQSSYNSPLH
j_gene: TRBJ1-2; v_gene: TRBV3-1/TRBV3-2; abundance: -; len: 12; CDR3aa: ASSQGGGADGYT
j_gene: TRBJ2-7; v_gene: TRBV5-1; abundance: -; len: 13; CDR3aa: ASSFRDGGQYEQY
j_gene: TRBJ1-1; v_gene: TRBV2; abundance: -; len: 13; CDR3aa: ASRGKGHIGAEAF
j_gene: TRBJ1-4; v_gene: TRBV5-1; abundance: -; len: 15; CDR3aa: ASSPRVLDSTNEKLF
j_gene: TRBJ1-1; v_gene: TRBV6-5; abundance: -; len: 12; CDR3aa: ASSYSLGSTEAF
j_gene: TRBJ1-2; v_gene: TRBV6-5; abundance: few; len: 9; CDR3aa: ASRAALGYT
j_gene: TRBJ2-5; v_gene: TRBV6-2/TRBV6-3; abundance: -; len: 12; CDR3aa: ASSQNMAQETQY
j_gene: TRBJ2-1; v_gene: TRBV6-2/TRBV6-3; abundance: few; len: 15; CDR3aa: ASSPAPVSGGYNEQF
j_gene: TRBJ2-1; v_gene: TRBV3-1/TRBV3-2; abundance: -; len: 13; CDR3aa: ASSQGRGSYNEQF
j_gene: TRBJ1-2; v_gene: TRBV15; abundance: once; len: 12; CDR3aa: ATSRGGETYGYT
j_gene: TRBJ2-3; v_gene: TRBV25-1; abundance: -; len: 13; CDR3aa: ASSLPGQRTDTQY
j_gene: TRBJ2-2; v_gene: TRBV12-3/TRBV12-4; abundance: -; len: 11; CDR3aa: ASIRGRAGELF
j_gene: TRBJ1-4; v_gene: TRBV5-1; abundance: -; len: 13; CDR3aa: ASSLRQGMGEKLF
j_gene: TRBJ1-1; v_gene: TRBV5-1; abundance: once; len: 14; CDR3aa: ASSLGTGGTNTEAF
j_gene: TRBJ2-1; v_gene: TRBV5-6; abundance: -; len: 13; CDR3aa: ASSPRLAVDNEQF
j_gene: TRBJ2-2; v_gene: TRBV5-1; abundance: -; len: 11; CDR3aa: ASSPVPNGELF
j_gene: TRBJ2-3; v_gene: TRBV7-7; abundance: -; len: 11; CDR3aa: ASSLFGEDTQY
j_gene: TRBJ1-5; v_gene: TRBV3-1/TRBV3-2; abundance: -; len: 13; CDR3aa: ASSQDSRYDQPQH
j_gene: TRBJ2-3; v_gene: TRBV5-1; abundance: -; len: 12; CDR3aa: ASSLQLYTDTQY
j_gene: TRBJ1-2; v_gene: TRBV7-9; abundance: -; len: 13; CDR3aa: ASSLSRAGLGGYT
j_gene: TRBJ1-2; v_gene: TRBV5-4; abundance: few; len: 13; CDR3aa: ASSWGVTAVYGYT
j_gene: TRBJ1-5; v_gene: TRBV13; abundance: -; len: 12; CDR3aa: ASSLRAGRQPQH
j_gene: TRBJ2-6; v_gene: TRBV7-2; abundance: -; len: 12; CDR3aa: ASSRTGGANVLT
j_gene: TRBJ2-7; v_gene: TRBV9; abundance: -; len: 14; CDR3aa: ASSVASGLAGDEQY
j_gene: TRBJ2-3; v_gene: TRBV30; abundance: -; len: 13; CDR3aa: AVLRQVASTDTQY
j_gene: TRBJ2-4; v_gene: TRBV7-9; abundance: -; len: 9; CDR3aa: ASQGENIQY
j_gene: TRBJ2-7; v_gene: TRBV11-3; abundance: once; len: 12; CDR3aa: ASGRDRETYEQY
j_gene: TRBJ1-2; v_gene: TRBV18; abundance: -; len: 13; CDR3aa: ASSPLREDPSGYT
j_gene: TRBJ1-1; v_gene: TRBV4-2; abundance: -; len: 14; CDR3aa: ASSQDSLVRNTEAF
j_gene: TRBJ2-1; v_gene: TRBV5-1; abundance: -; len: 13; CDR3aa: ASSLMATTYNEQF
j_gene: TRBJ1-2; v_gene: TRBV27; abundance: -; len: 11; CDR3aa: ASSRQGTWGYT
j_gene: TRBJ1-6; v_gene: TRBV30; abundance: -; len: 15; CDR3aa: AWSTTTGRKSDSPLH
j_gene: TRBJ1-4; v_gene: TRBV4-1; abundance: -; len: 11; CDR3aa: ASSRGVNEKLF
j_gene: TRBJ1-2; v_gene: TRBV6-5; abundance: -; len: 12; CDR3aa: ASTPDRGLYGYT
j_gene: TRBJ1-5; v_gene: TRBV28; abundance: -; len: 14; CDR3aa: ASTSGGGDSNQPQH
j_gene: TRBJ1-1; v_gene: TRBV7-9; abundance: -; len: 13; CDR3aa: ASSLAGTVNTEAF
j_gene: TRBJ2-5; v_gene: TRBV3-1/TRBV3-2; abundance: -; len: 14; CDR3aa: ASSQGNSGDVETQY
j_gene: TRBJ1-1; v_gene: TRBV29-1; abundance: few; len: 11; CDR3aa: SGRPTGSTEAF
j_gene: TRBJ2-7; v_gene: TRBV24-1; abundance: -; len: 13; CDR3aa: ATSEAGTRSYEQY
j_gene: TRBJ2-3; v_gene: TRBV19; abundance: once; len: 12; CDR3aa: ASSGPQETDTQY
j_gene: TRBJ1-1; v_gene: TRBV5-1; abundance: -; len: 14; CDR3aa: ASSPDQGAQNTEAF